These T cell receptor beta chains were read from a single sample in a study of response to subunit inactivated influenza vaccine. A single record per CDR3 protein comes from TCRdb applying MiXCR to the RT-PCR reads. The sample contains about half a million distinct CDR3 sequences, approximately 11% of which appear only once. The sequenced sample was PBMCs from blood, obtained about 40 days after vaccination. The receptors come from a man in his fifties or sixties who received an inactivated influenza vaccine. CDR3s include the opening cysteine and the closing phenylalanine or tryptophan.

j_call v_call cdr3_aa
TRBJ2-7 TRBV11-1 CASSPETGLYYEQYF
TRBJ2-7 TRBV29-1 CSVFGGYDVSYEQYF
TRBJ1-1 TRBV5-4 CASSLAPDSSNTEAFF
TRBJ1-1 TRBV20-1 CSARDSRGKYTEAFF
TRBJ2-3 TRBV2 CASSDRTTETDTQYF
TRBJ2-1 TRBV5-6 CASISRFKTENNEQFF
TRBJ1-2 TRBV5-6 CASSLSGQNYGYTF
TRBJ2-2 TRBV4-3 CASSQAAGELFF
TRBJ2-7 TRBV16 CASSTFSRGEQYF
TRBJ2-1 TRBV6-2/TRBV6-3 CASSYSAGTYNEQFF
TRBJ2-1 TRBV7-8 CASSGRDRGRFPYNEQFF
TRBJ2-1 TRBV4-3 CASSQGLANNEQFF
TRBJ2-1 TRBV20-1 CSARGTSGRAYNEQFF
TRBJ2-1 TRBV24-1 CATSDLGSGGNEQFF